The next 22 T cell receptor beta chains were all read from a single sample in a study of post-analysis software for immune sequencing data. Included in the TCR beta cDNA libraries were unique molecular identifiers. TCRdb re-called the PCR reads through MiXCR, storing one row per CDR3 protein. The sample records hundreds of thousands of distinct CDR3 sequences, just over 35% being singletons. No antigens are known for them. Study findings and constraints: Compared with controls, patients had more of about 5 TRBV segments, including TRBV5-6, TRBV5-1 and TRBV20-1.

The sequencing input was blood. These receptor sequences come from a girl between 10 and 17 years old with multiple sclerosis.

CDR3 amino acids: CASSLASVGLSYNSPLHF. The CDR3 coding sequence is TGTGCCAGCAGCTTAGCTTCGGTGGGGCTTTCCTATAATTCACCCCTCCACTTT. The rearrangement joins TRBV7-9 to TRBJ1-6; possibly TRBD1 for D (5 bases). Trimming took 0 bases from V and 1 from J, leaving 13 bases between them. The CDR3 is 18 amino acids. Germline V gene sequence: CDR1 SEHNR, CDR2 FQNEAQ (reference sequence).

This clonotype has just a few counts. CDR3 sequence reads: CASSQEGLAGGTQYF. The CDR3 bases are TGTGCCAGCAGCCAAGAAGGCCTAGCGGGGGGTACCCAGTACTTC. The V gene is TRBV3-1, the J gene TRBJ2-5; 11 bases are shared with TRBD2. J was trimmed by 8 bases and V by 0 bases; bases with no gene match: 5. The CDR3 sequence is 15 residues long. The germline V gene encodes CDR1 LGHDT and CDR2 YNNKEL (reference sequence).

This clonotype was seen repeatedly, ten times or more. CDR3 amino acids: CASSQEHNEQFF. DNA for the CDR3: TGTGCCAGCAGCCAAGAACACAATGAGCAGTTCTTC. The chain combines TRBV14 with TRBJ2-1; D remains ambiguous. Trimming cost V 0 bases and J 5 bases, with 2 bases left between them. Germline CDR1 reads SGHDN; CDR2 reads FVKESK. CDR3 size: 12 residues.

This clonotype has a count of ten or more. The chain uses TRBV10-3 and TRBJ2-2; D gene unclear. Germline V gives CDR1 ENHRY, CDR2 SYGVKD. The V end lost 6 bases, the J end lost 3 bases, and 11 bases lay between the germline ends. The CDR3 is 14 residues long. The CDR3 DNA reads as TGTGCCATCAGAGACGCCGGTGACACCGGGGAGCTGTTTTTT. This codes for CAIRDAGDTGELFF.

Note on this clonotype: This may stem from a read error, because a much larger clone lies one nucleotide away. The chain links TRBV20-1 to TRBJ2-7; D ambiguous. The CDR3 is 11 residues long. Trimming took 5 bases from V and 7 from J, leaving 12 bases between them. Germline CDR1 DFQATT, CDR2 SNEGSKA (reference sequence). In nucleotides, the CDR3 is TGCAGTGCTCAGGACCGAGAGGAGCAGTACTTC. It encodes CSAQDREEQYF.

V usage is TRBV10-3 and J usage is TRBJ2-2; 7 bases are a match to TRBD1. The CDR3 runs 15 residues. Trimming cost V 10 bases and J 1 base; bases outside gene matches: 9. Germline V gene sequence: CDR1 ENHRY, CDR2 SYGVKD. The CDR3 region has the DNA TGTGCCACCACCGGACAGGTTCTGAACACCGGGGAGCTGTTTTTT. Translation: CATTGQVLNTGELFF.

In regard to this clonotype: A much larger clone is a single base away; this may be a read error. V is TRBV6-4 and J is TRBJ2-3, with 9 bases matching TRBD2. This CDR3 is built from 14 residues. Germline loops: CDR1 MRHNA, CDR2 SNTAGT. CDR3 protein: CTSSPGLATDTQYF. The CDR3 DNA is TGTACCAGCAGTCCGGGACTAGCCACAGATACGCAGTATTTT.

This clonotype was seen more than once but under ten times. A read error may be the cause here, since a much bigger clone is one base away. This chain links TRBV20-1 with TRBJ1-1; D is undetermined. The germline V and J ends were trimmed by 1 base and 4 bases, with 4 bases remaining between them. Germline V gives CDR1 DFQATT, CDR2 SNEGSKA (reference sequence). This CDR3 has 11 residues. The CDR3 loop reads CSARVSTEAFF. The CDR3 DNA is TGCAGTGCTAGAGTGAGCACTGAAGCTTTCTTT.

To note about this clonotype: A read error may explain this, as a much larger clone is one base away. The V and J genes are TRBV5-1 and TRBJ2-7; D unclear. Trimming shortened V by 6 bases and J by 7 bases, and 23 bases separated the two germline ends. Germline-derived CDR1 and CDR2 are SGHRS and YFSETQ. The CDR3 is made up of 15 amino acids. The CDR3 sequence: CASTGPTSSYNEQYF. The DNA for the CDR3 is TGCGCCAGCACCGGGCCCACAAGCTCCTACAATGAGCAGTACTTC.

This clonotype has only a few counts. The gene calls are TRBV7-3 and TRBJ2-6; D may correspond to TRBD1 or TRBD2 (6 bases each). V lost 5 bases, J lost 2 bases, and 19 bases lay in between. CDR3 length: 18 amino acids. Looked up from germline, CDR1 is SGHTA and CDR2 is FQGTGA. The CDR3 sequence is CASSGFGSRGAGANVLTF. The CDR3, as DNA: TGTGCCAGCAGCGGGTTCGGGAGCAGGGGTGCTGGGGCCAACGTCCTGACTTTC.

This clonotype was detected many times. V usage is TRBV6-5 and J usage is TRBJ2-3, with a possible D match to TRBD1 (5 bases). The CDR3 length is 14 residues. CDR1 and CDR2 (germline): MNHEY, SVGAGI. The V and J ends lost 10 bases and 2 bases respectively, with 16 bases between them. The CDR3 nucleotides are TGTGCCACCACTTTGACAGCATCCACAGATACGCAGTATTTT. Translated, it gives CATTLTASTDTQYF.

Of note for this clonotype: The junction departs from the called germline gene at one end, perhaps through a read error. V gene TRBV24-1 combines with J gene TRBJ2-2; 8 nucleotides line up with TRBD2. CDR3 length: 16 residues. Germline V gives CDR1 KGHDR, CDR2 SFDVKD. Here the CDR3 reads CATSDPGGDNTGGLFF. The CDR3 DNA reads as TGTGCCACCAGTGACCCCGGGGGGGACAACACCGGGGGGCTGTTTTTT.

The rearrangement joins TRBV14 to TRBJ1-2; no firm D call. V was trimmed by 4 bases and J by 8 bases, leaving 14 bases between them. This CDR3 has 13 residues. Germline loops: CDR1 SGHDN, CDR2 FVKESK. The chain's CDR3 is CASSPKPIGGYTF. The CDR3 DNA is TGTGCCAGCAGCCCCAAGCCCATCGGCGGCTACACCTTC.

This chain joins TRBV5-1 and TRBJ2-1; the D gene is possibly TRBD2 (6 bases). Trimming removed 0 bases from V and 2 bases from J, with 12 bases in between. The CDR3 spans 16 residues. Germline V CDR1 and CDR2: SGHRS, YFSETQ. The CDR3 reads CASSLVGSLTYNEQFF. The CDR3 DNA is TGCGCCAGCAGCTTGGTCGGGAGCCTTACCTACAATGAGCAGTTCTTC.

Ten or more counts support this clonotype. J is TRBJ2-1 and V is TRBV4-2; 9 bases fit TRBD1. J was trimmed by 5 bases and V by 3 bases; bases with no gene match: 8. CDR3 size: 16 residues. Germline V gene lookup returns CDR1 LGHNA and CDR2 YNFKEQ. The CDR3 protein is CASSQGGTGQNNEQFF. Here the CDR3 DNA reads TGTGCCAGCAGCCAGGGAGGGACAGGGCAAAACAATGAGCAGTTCTTC.

About this clonotype itself: This clone may be a read error of a much larger clone one base away. CDR3 sequence: CASSLGVVEEKTQYF. DNA for the CDR3: TGTGCCAGCAGCTTAGGAGTGGTAGAAGAGAAGACCCAGTACTTC. J is TRBJ2-7 and V is TRBV7-9, with D hard to call. The last part of the DNA fits TRBJ2-5 better; the J call may be wrong. From germline, CDR1 is SEHNR and CDR2 FQNEAQ (reference sequence). The CDR3 has 15 amino acids.

The table lists this clonotype with many counts. This chain uses TRBV29-1 with TRBJ1-1; weak D call: TRBD1 (5 bases). This CDR3 has 14 residues. Trimming removed 2 bases from V and 1 base from J, with 11 bases in between. The germline V gene encodes CDR1 SQVTM and CDR2 ANQGSEA. DNA for the CDR3: TGCAGCGTTGAAAGTGGGGCAGGGAACACTGAAGCTTTCTTT. Protein product: CSVESGAGNTEAFF.

As regards this clonotype: One end of the junction does not line up with germline, which may come from a read error. The CDR3 loop is CASSDRGTGYGDTF. For the CDR3, the DNA is TGTGCCAGCAGTGATCGGGGGACGGGCTATGGCGACACCTTC. V and J are TRBV6-6 and TRBJ1-2; D possibly corresponds to TRBD1 (5 bases). CDR3 length: 14 residues. Germline CDR1 is MNHNY and CDR2 is SVGAGI (reference sequence).

This chain uses TRBV20-1 with TRBJ2-4; D is unresolved. The DNA end is a closer match to TRBJ2-7, so the J assignment may be wrong. Germline CDR1 and CDR2: DFQATT and SNEGSKA (reference sequence). CDR3 length equals 15 residues. The CDR3 reads CSASLSYMALYEQYF. The CDR3 region has the DNA TGCAGTGCTAGTCTCAGCTATATGGCCCTCTACGAGCAGTACTTC.

This clonotype was recorded a few times. One junction end disagrees with the germline gene, perhaps due to a read error. The CDR3 is CACSRGNRAGANVLTF. The CDR3 DNA is TGTGCCTGCAGCAGGGGCAACAGGGCTGGGGCCAACGTCCTGACTTTC. V is TRBV7-2 and J is TRBJ2-6, with a weak D call TRBD1 (6 bases). CDR1 is SGHTA, CDR2 FQGNSA, per germline. The CDR3 has 16 residues.

This clonotype was seen ten or more times. The CDR3 DNA follows: TGTGCCAGCAGCTTAGGGACTAGCGGGAGCTGGGAGCAGTACTTC. As protein: CASSLGTSGSWEQYF. The chain is built from TRBV13 and TRBJ2-7, with 12 bases that match TRBD2. The CDR3 runs to 15 residues. The trim removed 0 bases at V and 7 bases at J, leaving 4 bases unmatched. Germline CDR1 is PRHDT and CDR2 is FYEKMQ (reference sequence).

The gene calls are TRBV6-2 or TRBV6-3 and TRBJ2-7, with D possibly matching TRBD2 (6 bases). The CDR3 totals 19 residues. Germline V gives CDR1 MNHEY, CDR2 SVGEGT. V was cut by 5 bases and J by 0 bases, with 26 bases left in between. CDR3 amino acids: CASSRSGLLSDSSSYEQYF. The CDR3 DNA is TGTGCCAGCAGTCGCTCGGGACTCCTTTCCGACTCAAGCTCCTACGAGCAGTACTTC.